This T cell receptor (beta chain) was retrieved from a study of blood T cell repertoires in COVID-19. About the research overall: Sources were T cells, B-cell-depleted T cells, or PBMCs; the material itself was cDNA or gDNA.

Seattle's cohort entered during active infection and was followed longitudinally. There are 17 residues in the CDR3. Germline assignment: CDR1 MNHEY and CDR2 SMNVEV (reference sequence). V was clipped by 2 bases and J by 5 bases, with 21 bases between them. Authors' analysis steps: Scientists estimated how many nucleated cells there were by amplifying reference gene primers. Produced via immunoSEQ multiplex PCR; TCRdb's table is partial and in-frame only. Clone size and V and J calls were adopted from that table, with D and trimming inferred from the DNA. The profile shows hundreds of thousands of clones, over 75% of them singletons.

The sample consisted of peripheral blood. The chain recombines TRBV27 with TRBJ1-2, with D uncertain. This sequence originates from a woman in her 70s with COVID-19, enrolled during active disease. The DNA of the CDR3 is TGTGCCAGCAGTTTACAAACCCCTGATCCCGCGCCATATGGCTACACCTTC. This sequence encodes CASSLQTPDPAPYGYTF.